The table lists the clone carrying this TCR beta chain with a few counts. As processed by the authors: Reference gene primer amplification yielded estimated nucleated cell counts. The data were produced by immunoSEQ multiplex PCR, yet TCRdb's version contains in-frame clones alone and is incomplete. V, J and clone size were drawn from that table, and D and trimming were deduced from the DNA. The data show about 250,000 clones, around 88% seen once. Patients in Seattle were enrolled during active infection, then followed longitudinally. This CDR3 is 13 amino acids long. CDR1 and CDR2 from the germline V gene are SGHNT and YENEEA. The ends lost 4 bases at V and 2 bases at J; junction bases unmatched: 0. The sample comes from a study of blood T cell repertoires in COVID-19. For the study at large: Both acute and convalescent COVID-19 samples were obtained from the United States, Italy and Spain. PBMCs, B-cell-depleted T cells, or T cells were the source of the cDNA or gDNA that made up the material.

This chain connects TRBV11-3 to TRBJ1-2; 8 bases match TRBD1. The sequence was collected from a young woman with COVID-19, enrolled during active disease. Sequenced sample: peripheral blood. CDR3 coding DNA: TGTGCCAGCAGCTGGGACAGGAACTATGGCTACACCTTC. Residues: CASSWDRNYGYTF.